This TCR beta chain comes out of a study of CD8 T cells in ankylosing spondylitis. Regarding the study as a whole: Previously reported in reactive arthritis synovial fluid and blood were some of the motif variants. Relatively scarce in peripheral blood, disease-linked clones were CD8+. Significantly higher representation of disease-linked clones was reported for matched ankylosing spondylitis synovial fluid. A motif in TCR beta, a set of eight highly homologous variants, appeared characteristic of ankylosing spondylitis blood.

Libraries for TCR beta were made by quantitative 5'-RACE with molecular barcodes. Using its own MiXCR run on the 5' RACE reads, TCRdb lists one record per CDR3 protein. The sample holds roughly 700,000 distinct CDR3 sequences, 15% to 20% seen once. Regarding this clonotype: Antigen unknown.

CDR3 size: 15 residues. Germline loops: CDR1 SGHNT, CDR2 YENEEA. The V end was cut by 0 bases, the J end by 5 bases, with 13 bases between. The J gene is TRBJ2-5, the V gene TRBV11-3; the D call may be TRBD1 or TRBD2 (6 bases each). The sequence was collected from a male donor with ankylosing spondylitis. The sample taken for sequencing was blood, either unsorted or a sorted T cell fraction (not recorded which). The CDR3 DNA is TGTGCCAGCAGCTTAGATTCGGGGGCGGTGGAGACCCAGTACTTC. Translating gives CASSLDSGAVETQYF.